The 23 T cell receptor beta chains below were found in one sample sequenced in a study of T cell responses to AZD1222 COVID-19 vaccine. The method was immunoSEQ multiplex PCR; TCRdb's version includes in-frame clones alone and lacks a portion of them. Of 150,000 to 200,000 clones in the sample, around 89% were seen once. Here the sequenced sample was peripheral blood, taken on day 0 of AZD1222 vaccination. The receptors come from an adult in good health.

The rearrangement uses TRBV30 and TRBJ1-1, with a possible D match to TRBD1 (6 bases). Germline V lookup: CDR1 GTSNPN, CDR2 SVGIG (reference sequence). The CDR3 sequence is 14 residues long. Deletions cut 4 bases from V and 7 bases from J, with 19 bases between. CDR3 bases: TGTGCCTGGAACAATTTTCCTCTACAGGGTGAAGCTTTCTTT. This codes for CAWNNFPLQGEAFF. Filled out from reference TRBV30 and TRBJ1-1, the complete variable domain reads SQTIHQWPATLVQPVGSPLSLECTVEGTSNPNLYWYRQAAGRGLQLLFYSVGIGQISSEVPQNLSASRPQDRQFILSSKKLLLSDSGFYLCAWNNFPLQGEAFFGQGTRLTVV.

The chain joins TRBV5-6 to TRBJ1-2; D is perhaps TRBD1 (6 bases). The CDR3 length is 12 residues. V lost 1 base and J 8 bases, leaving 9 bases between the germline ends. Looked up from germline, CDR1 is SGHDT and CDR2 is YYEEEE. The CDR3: CASSLYREGYTF. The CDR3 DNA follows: TGTGCCAGCAGCTTGTACAGGGAAGGCTACACCTTC.

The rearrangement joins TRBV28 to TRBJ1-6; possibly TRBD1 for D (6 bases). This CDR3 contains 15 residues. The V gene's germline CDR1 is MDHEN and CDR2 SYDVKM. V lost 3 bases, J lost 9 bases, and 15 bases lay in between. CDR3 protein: CASSFRDTAGSPLHF. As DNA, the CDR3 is TGTGCCAGCAGTTTCCGGGACACCGCAGGTTCACCCCTCCACTTT.

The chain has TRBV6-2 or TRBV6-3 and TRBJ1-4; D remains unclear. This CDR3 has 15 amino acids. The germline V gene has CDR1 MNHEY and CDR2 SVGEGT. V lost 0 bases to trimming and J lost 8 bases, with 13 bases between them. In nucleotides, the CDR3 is TGTGCCAGCAGTTACTCGAACGGCGCGATGGAAAAACTGTTTTTT. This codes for CASSYSNGAMEKLFF.

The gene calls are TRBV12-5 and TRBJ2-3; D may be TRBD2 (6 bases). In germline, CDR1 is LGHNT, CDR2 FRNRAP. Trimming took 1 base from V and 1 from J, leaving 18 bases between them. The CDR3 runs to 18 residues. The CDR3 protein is CASGLGFVGGGGTDTQYF. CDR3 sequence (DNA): TGTGCTAGTGGTTTGGGGTTTGTGGGAGGAGGAGGCACAGATACGCAGTATTTT. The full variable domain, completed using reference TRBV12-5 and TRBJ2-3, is DARVTQTPRHKVTEMGQEVTMRCQPILGHNTVFWYRQTMMQGLELLAYFRNRAPLDDSGMPKDRFSAEMPDATLATLKIQPSEPRDSAVYFCASGLGFVGGGGTDTQYFGPGTRLTVL.

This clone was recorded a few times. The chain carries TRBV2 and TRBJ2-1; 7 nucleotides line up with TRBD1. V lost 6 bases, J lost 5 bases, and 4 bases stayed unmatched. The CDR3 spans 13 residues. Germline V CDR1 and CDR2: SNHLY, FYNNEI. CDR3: CASRRDRHNEQFF. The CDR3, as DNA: TGTGCCAGCAGGAGGGACAGACACAATGAGCAGTTCTTC.

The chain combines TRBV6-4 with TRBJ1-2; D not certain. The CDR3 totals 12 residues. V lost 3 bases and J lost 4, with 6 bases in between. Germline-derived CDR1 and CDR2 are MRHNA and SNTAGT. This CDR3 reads CASSEGGYGYTF. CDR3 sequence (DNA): TGTGCCAGCAGTGAGGGTGGCTATGGCTACACCTTC.

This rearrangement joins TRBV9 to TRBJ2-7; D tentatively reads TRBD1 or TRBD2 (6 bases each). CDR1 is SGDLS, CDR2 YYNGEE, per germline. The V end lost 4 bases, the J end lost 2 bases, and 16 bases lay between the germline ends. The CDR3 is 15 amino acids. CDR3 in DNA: TGTGCCAGCAGCCTAGGGGGGACCTTTCCCTACGAGCAGTACTTC. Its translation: CASSLGGTFPYEQYF.

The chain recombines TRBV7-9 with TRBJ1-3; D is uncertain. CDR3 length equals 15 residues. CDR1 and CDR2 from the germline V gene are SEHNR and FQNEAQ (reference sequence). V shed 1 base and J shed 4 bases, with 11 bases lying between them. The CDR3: CASSLEGSLGNTIYF. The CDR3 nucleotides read TGTGCCAGCAGCTTAGAAGGCTCTCTGGGAAACACCATATATTTT.

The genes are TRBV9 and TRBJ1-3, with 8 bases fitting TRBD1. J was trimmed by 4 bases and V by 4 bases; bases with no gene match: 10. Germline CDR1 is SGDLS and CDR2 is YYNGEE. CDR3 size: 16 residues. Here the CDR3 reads CASSTGQGSLGNTIYF. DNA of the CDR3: TGTGCCAGCAGCACCGGACAGGGTTCTTTGGGAAACACCATATATTTT.

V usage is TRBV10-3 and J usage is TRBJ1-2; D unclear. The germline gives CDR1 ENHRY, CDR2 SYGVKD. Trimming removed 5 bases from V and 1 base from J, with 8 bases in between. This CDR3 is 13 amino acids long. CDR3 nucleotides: TGTGCCATCAGTCTACAAATTAACTATGGCTACACCTTC. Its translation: CAISLQINYGYTF.

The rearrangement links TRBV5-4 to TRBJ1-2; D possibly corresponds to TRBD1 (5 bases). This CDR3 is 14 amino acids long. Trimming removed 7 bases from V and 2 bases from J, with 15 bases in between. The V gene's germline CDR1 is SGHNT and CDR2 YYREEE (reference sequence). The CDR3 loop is CASSWGVSNYGYTF. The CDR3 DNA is TGTGCCAGCTCATGGGGGGTTTCGAACTATGGCTACACCTTC.

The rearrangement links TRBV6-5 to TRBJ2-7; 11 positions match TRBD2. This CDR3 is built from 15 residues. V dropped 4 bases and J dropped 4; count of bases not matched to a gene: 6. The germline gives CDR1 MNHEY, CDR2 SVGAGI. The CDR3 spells CASSSRLAGSYEQYF. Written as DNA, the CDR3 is TGTGCCAGCAGTTCCCGACTAGCGGGAAGTTACGAGCAGTACTTC.

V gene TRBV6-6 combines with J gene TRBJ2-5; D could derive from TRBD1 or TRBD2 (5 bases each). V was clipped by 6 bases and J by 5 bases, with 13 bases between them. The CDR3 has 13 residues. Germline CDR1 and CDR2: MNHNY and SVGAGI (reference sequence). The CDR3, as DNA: TGTGCCAGCAGCTGGGGGATCTGGGAGACCCAGTACTTC. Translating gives CASSWGIWETQYF.

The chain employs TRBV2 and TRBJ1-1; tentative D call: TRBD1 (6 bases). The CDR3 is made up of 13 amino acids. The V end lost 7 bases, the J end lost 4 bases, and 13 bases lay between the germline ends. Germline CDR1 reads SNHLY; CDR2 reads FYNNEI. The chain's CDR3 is CASTPGHLTEAFF. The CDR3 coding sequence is TGTGCCAGCACCCCGGGACATCTCACTGAAGCTTTCTTT.

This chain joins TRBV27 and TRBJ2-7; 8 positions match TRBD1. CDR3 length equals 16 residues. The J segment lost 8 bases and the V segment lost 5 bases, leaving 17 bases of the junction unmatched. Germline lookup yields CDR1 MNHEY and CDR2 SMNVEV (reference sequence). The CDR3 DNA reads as TGTGCCAGCAGTATTTGGGGGGACAGGAGCCCGGGGAAGCAGTACTTC. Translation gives CASSIWGDRSPGKQYF.

Here the CDR3 reads CASSYDNFSYQPQHF. In DNA, the CDR3 is TGTGCCAGCAGTTACGACAACTTTTCCTATCAGCCCCAGCATTTT. The rearrangement links TRBV6-2 or TRBV6-3 to TRBJ1-5, with no clear D. Germline CDR1 is MNHEY and CDR2 is SVGEGT. Trimming removed 2 bases at V and 5 bases at J, with 13 bases between. The CDR3 totals 15 residues.

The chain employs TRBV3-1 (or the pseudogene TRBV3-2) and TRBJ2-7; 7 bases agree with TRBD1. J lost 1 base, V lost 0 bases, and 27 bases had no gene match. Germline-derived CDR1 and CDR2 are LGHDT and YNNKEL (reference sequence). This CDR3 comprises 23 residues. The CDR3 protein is CASSQDLRQAVGQADLKSYEQYF. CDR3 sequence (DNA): TGTGCCAGCAGCCAAGATCTGCGACAAGCGGTTGGACAGGCCGATTTAAAATCCTACGAGCAGTACTTC.

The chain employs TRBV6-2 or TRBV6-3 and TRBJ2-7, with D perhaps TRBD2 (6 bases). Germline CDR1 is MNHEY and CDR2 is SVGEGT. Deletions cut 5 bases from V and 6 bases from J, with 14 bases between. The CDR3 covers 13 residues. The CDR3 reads CASSRAGPPEQYF. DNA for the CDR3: TGTGCCAGCAGTCGAGCGGGTCCCCCCGAGCAGTACTTC.

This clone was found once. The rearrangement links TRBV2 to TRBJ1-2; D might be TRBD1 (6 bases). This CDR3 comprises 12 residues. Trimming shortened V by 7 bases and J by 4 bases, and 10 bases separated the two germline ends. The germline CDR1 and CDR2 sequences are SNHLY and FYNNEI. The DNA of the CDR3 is TGTGCCAGCAACAGGGCCACCTATGGCTACACCTTC. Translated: CASNRATYGYTF.

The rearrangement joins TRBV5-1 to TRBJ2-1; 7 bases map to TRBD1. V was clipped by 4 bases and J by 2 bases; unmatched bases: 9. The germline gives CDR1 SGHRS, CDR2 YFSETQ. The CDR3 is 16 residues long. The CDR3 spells CASSAGQAGPYNEQFF. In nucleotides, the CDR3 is TGCGCCAGCAGCGCCGGACAGGCCGGCCCCTACAATGAGCAGTTCTTC.

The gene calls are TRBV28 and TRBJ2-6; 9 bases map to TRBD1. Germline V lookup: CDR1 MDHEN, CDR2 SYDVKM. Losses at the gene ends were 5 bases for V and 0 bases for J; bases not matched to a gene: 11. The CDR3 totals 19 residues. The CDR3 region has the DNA TGTGCCAGCAGTCCCCTTTGGGGACAGGGACCCTCTGGGGCCAACGTCCTGACTTTC. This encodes CASSPLWGQGPSGANVLTF.

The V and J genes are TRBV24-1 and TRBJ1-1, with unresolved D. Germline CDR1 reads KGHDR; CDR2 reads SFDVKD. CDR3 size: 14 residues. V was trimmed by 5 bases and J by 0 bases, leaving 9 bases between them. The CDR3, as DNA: TGTGCCACCAGTGGGTCCGGGATGAACACTGAAGCTTTCTTT. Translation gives CATSGSGMNTEAFF.